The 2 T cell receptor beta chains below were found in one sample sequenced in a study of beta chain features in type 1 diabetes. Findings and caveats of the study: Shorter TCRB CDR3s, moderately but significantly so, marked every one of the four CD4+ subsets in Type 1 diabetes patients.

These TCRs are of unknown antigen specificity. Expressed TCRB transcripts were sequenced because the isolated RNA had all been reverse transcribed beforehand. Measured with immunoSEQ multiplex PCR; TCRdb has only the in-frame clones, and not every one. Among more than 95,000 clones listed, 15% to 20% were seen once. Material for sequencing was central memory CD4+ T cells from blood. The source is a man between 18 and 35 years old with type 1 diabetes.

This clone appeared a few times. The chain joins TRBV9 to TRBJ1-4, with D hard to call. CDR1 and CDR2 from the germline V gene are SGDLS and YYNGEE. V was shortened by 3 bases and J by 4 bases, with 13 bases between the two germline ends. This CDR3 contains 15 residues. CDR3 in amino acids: CASSAGTDFNEKLFF. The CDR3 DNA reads TGTGCCAGCAGCGCCGGAACCGATTTTAATGAAAAACTGTTTTTT. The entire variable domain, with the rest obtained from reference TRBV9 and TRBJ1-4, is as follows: DSGVTQTPKHLITATGQRVTLRCSPRSGDLSVYWYQQSLDQGLQFLIQYYNGEERAKGNILERFSAQQFPDLHSELNLSSLELGDSALYFCASSAGTDFNEKLFFGSGTQLSVL.

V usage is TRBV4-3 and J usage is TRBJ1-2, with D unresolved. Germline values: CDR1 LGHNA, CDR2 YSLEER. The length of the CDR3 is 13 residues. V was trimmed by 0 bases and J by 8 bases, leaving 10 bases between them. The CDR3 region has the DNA TGCGCCAGCAGCCAAGATCGGACGGGAGGCTACACCTTC. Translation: CASSQDRTGGYTF.